This T cell receptor beta chain was sequenced for a study of T cell repertoires in cytomegalovirus infection. One entry per CDR3 protein results from TCRdb running MiXCR on the reads. This sample has approximately 120,000 distinct CDR3 sequences, with around 29% found just once. There are 16 residues in the CDR3. The V segment lost 2 bases and the J segment 4 bases; nucleotides outside the gene matches: 6. CDR1 SGHTA and CDR2 FQGNSA come from the germline V gene. This clonotype has a count of ten or more. Its specificity is unknown. The chain recombines TRBV7-2 with TRBJ2-3; TRBD2 agrees at 10 bases. The TCR comes from a human donor in good health (CMV status not recorded). Some clones in this sample may be carry-over from other donors' samples. The sample in question was CD8+ T cells from cultured PBMCs, obtained from culture after CMV antigen stimulation. CDR3 in DNA: TGTGCCAGCAGCTTAAGGCTAGCGGGGGCCGCAGATACGCAGTATTTT. Translating it yields CASSLRLAGAADTQYF.